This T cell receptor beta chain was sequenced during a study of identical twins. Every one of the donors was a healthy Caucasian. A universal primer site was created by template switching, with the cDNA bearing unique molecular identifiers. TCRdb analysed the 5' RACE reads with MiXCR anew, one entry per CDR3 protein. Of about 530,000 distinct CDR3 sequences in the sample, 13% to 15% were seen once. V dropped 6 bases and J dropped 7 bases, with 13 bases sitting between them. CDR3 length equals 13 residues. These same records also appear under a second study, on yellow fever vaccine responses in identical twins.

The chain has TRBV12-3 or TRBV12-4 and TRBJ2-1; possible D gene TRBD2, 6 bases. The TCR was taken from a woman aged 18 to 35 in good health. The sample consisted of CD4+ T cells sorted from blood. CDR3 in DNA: TGTGCCAGCAGAGCTAGCGTAAGGAATGAGCAGTTCTTC. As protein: CASRASVRNEQFF.